The 22 T cell receptor gamma chains reported below all come from one sample, sequenced in a study of γδ T cells in repeated Plasmodium falciparum infection. TCRdb called clones anew from the multiplex PCR reads with CATT. The sample yields about 26,000 gamma-chain clones, under 3% seen once. Vgamma9/Vdelta2+ and Vdelta2-negative gammadelta T cells were flow-sorted from PBMC for bulk sequencing. Source material: gamma-delta T cells from blood. The receptors were gathered from a pool of human donors (malaria-infected and uninfected, not separated).

The sample holds a few counts of this clone. TCRdb's protein for this DNA is that of a much larger clone and differs from the translation at residue 8, likely a read error; the protein shown is the DNA translation. The rearrangement uses TRGV2 and TRGJ1 or TRGJ2. TCRdb offers no J gene call, so here the DNA was matched to germline to obtain one. V trimming: 1 base; J trimming: 0 bases; junction bases outside the gene matches: 6. Germline assignment: CDR1 EGSNGY and CDR2 YDSYNSKV. The CDR3 has 15 amino acids. CDR3 in amino acids: CATWDGYTNYYKKLF. CDR3 sequence (DNA): TGTGCCACCTGGGACGGCTACACGAATTATTATAAGAAACTCTTT.

Turning to this clone: The likely explanation is a read error, given a far larger clone one base away. This CDR3 is also generated by other DNA sequences in the sample. The V gene call reads TRGV5; no J gene was called. Germline V gene sequence: CDR1 VINAFY, CDR2 YDVSNSKD. CDR3 size: 14 residues. CDR3 residues: CATWEPPDFGKKLF. CDR3 nucleotide sequence: TGTGCCACCTGGGAACCCCCTGACTTTGGTAAGAAACTCTTC.

The table lists this clone with many counts. This likely traces to a read error, being one base from a far larger clone. Other DNA sequences of this sample code for an identical CDR3. TRGV4 is the V gene, and the J gene was not called. In germline, CDR1 is EGSTGY, CDR2 YDSYTSSV. This CDR3 spans 13 amino acids. In DNA, the CDR3 is TGTGCCACCTGGGATGCCCGGGGGCATAAGAAGCTCTTT. Protein: CATWDARGHKKLF.

On this clone: With only one base between it and a far larger clone, this is likely a read error. No J gene was named, though the V gene is TRGV9. The CDR3 has 11 amino acids. CDR1 and CDR2 from the germline V gene are GITISATS and ISYDGTV (reference sequence). The CDR3 DNA is TGTGCCTTGTGGGAGGTGCTGAGGAAGCTCTTT. Its translation is CALWEVLRKLF.

Regarding this clone: The protein TCRdb gives is from a much larger clone and does not agree with this DNA's translation at residue 5, likely a read error; the protein shown here comes from the DNA. V and J are TRGV9 and TRGJ1 or TRGJ2. TCRdb records no J gene; here it was assigned by comparing the DNA to germline. This CDR3 spans 15 amino acids. V gave up 5 bases and J gave up 3 bases; unmatched junction bases: 13. Germline V gives CDR1 GITISATS, CDR2 ISYDGTV (reference sequence). CDR3 in amino acids: CALWVSSQPYYKKLF. The CDR3, as DNA: TGTGCCTTGTGGGTGTCATCACAGCCTTATTATAAGAAACTCTTT.

Points on this clone: The protein given by TCRdb reflects a much larger clone and differs at residue 10 from this DNA's translation, likely from a read error; the protein shown is the DNA's translation. The chain is built from TRGV9 and TRGJ1 or TRGJ2. TCRdb offers no J gene call, so here the DNA was matched to germline to obtain one. Germline lookup yields CDR1 GITISATS and CDR2 ISYDGTV (reference sequence). The CDR3 has 14 amino acids. The chain's CDR3 is CALWEAPYYHKKLF. CDR3 coding DNA: TGTGCCTTGTGGGAGGCGCCGTATTATCATAAGAAACTCTTT.

This clone was seen a few times. With a much larger clone just one base away, this may be a read error. Other DNA sequences within the sample encode an identical CDR3. The chain combines TRGV9 with TRGJP. Since TCRdb gives no J gene, matching the DNA to germline was used here to assign it. Germline CDR1 GITISATS, CDR2 ISYDGTV (reference sequence). This CDR3 region has 18 residues. CDR3 protein: CALWEVVGKELGKKIKVF. CDR3 nucleotide sequence: TGTGCCCTGTGGGAGGTGGTGGGGAAAGAGTTGGGCAAAAAAATCAAGGTATTT.

This clone turned up a few times. The TCRdb record carries a much larger clone's protein, which differs from this DNA's translation at residue 9; a read error is the likely cause, and the protein listed here is the DNA translation. No J gene call was made, and the V gene is TRGV9. Per germline, CDR1 GITISATS and CDR2 ISYDGTV (reference sequence). CDR3 size: 11 residues. The CDR3 protein is CALWTFQKRLF. DNA of the CDR3: TGTGCCTTGTGGACCTTTCAAAAGAGACTCTTT.

This clone was detected ten times or more. Being one base from a much bigger clone, this may be a read error. The V gene is TRGV9, the J gene TRGJ1 or TRGJ2. The CDR3 is 12 residues long. Germline V lookup: CDR1 GITISATS, CDR2 ISYDGTV (reference sequence). CDR3 sequence (DNA): TGTGCCTTGTGGGAGATCGGTTATAAGAAGCTCTTT. Amino acid sequence: CALWEIGYKKLF.

Worth noting for this clone: No DNA is shown, since the ends of the CDR3 on it are uncertain; the CDR3 is the one TCRdb lists. The V gene is given as TRGV2, and no J gene call is available. The CDR3 has 32 residues if both end residues are counted. Germline V lookup: CDR1 EGSNGY, CDR2 YDSYNSKV. The CDR3 loop reads CATWTYGIIIRNSLAVEQHWLSQVSIGRIQHF.

This clone is large within its sample. The sample holds other DNA sequences that translate to the same CDR3. The chain recombines TRGV4 with TRGJ1 or TRGJ2. After removal of 4 bases from V and 8 bases from J, the junction contained 2 bases not matched to a gene. Per the germline V gene, CDR1 is EGSTGY and CDR2 is YDSYTSSV. CDR3 size: 10 residues. The CDR3 here is CATWEHKKLF. As DNA, the CDR3 is TGTGCCACCTGGGAGCATAAGAAACTCTTT.

There are many counts of this clone. A read error likely explains this, since a far larger clone differs by one base. The DNA is omitted, as the CDR3 cannot be located on it reliably, and the CDR3 follows TCRdb's listing. No J gene was assigned, while the V gene was called as TRGV2. CDR1 is EGSNGY and CDR2 is YDSYNSKV in the germline V gene. Both ends counted, the CDR3 spans 28 residues. CDR3 in amino acids: CATWDDRNSLAVEQHLLSQVSIGRIQHF.

This clone came up many times. This likely stems from a read error, as it lies one base from a far larger clone. In the same sample, other DNA sequences code for this CDR3. The CDR3 reads CALWEYRYYKKLF. The CDR3 nucleotides read TGTGCCTTGTGGGAGTACCGCTATTATAAGAAACTCTTT. The V gene is TRGV9, the J gene TRGJ1 or TRGJ2. Trimming cost V 3 bases and J 4 bases; bases outside gene matches: 6. The CDR3 is made up of 13 amino acids. Germline assignment: CDR1 GITISATS and CDR2 ISYDGTV (reference sequence).

In this sample, this clone turned up many times. With only one base between it and a far larger clone, this is likely a read error. The J segment was not called; the V segment is TRGV2. CDR1 is EGSNGY, CDR2 YDSYNSKV, per germline. This CDR3 has 16 residues. The CDR3 loop is CATWDGIRSNYYKKLF. CDR3 bases: TGTGCCACCTGGGACGGTATACGTTCGAATTATTATAAGAAGCTCTTT.

Many counts were recorded for this clone. A far larger clone differs by one base, so this is likely a read error. Within the sample, other DNA sequences also encode this same CDR3. V and J are TRGV4 and TRGJ1 or TRGJ2. TCRdb gives no J gene; it was assigned here by matching the DNA to germline. The CDR3 is 15 amino acids. Germline CDR1 EGSTGY, CDR2 YDSYTSSV. In DNA form, the CDR3 reads TGCGCCACCTGGGATGGTATTCCCCATTATTATAAGAAACTCTTT. Amino acid sequence: CATWDGIPHYYKKLF.

This clone was observed a handful of times. The J gene has no call, while the V gene is TRGV4. CDR3 length equals 14 residues. Germline CDR1 is EGSTGY and CDR2 is YDSYTSSV. The CDR3 DNA is TGTGCCACCTGGCCTTACAAGAATTATTATAAGAAGCTCTTT. Protein product: CATWPYKNYYKKLF.

This clone counts as large (0.1 to 1%). Additional DNA sequences in this sample encode the identical CDR3. The chain recombines TRGV4 with TRGJ1 or TRGJ2. This CDR3 region has 11 residues. J lost 3 bases, V lost 10 bases, and 6 bases had no gene match. Germline CDR1 is EGSTGY and CDR2 is YDSYTSSV. The CDR3 nucleotides read TGTGCCACATTCCTTTATTATAAGAAACTCTTT. Amino acids: CATFLYYKKLF.

This clone was observed a few times. This sequence is one base from a far larger clone and is likely a read error. This CDR3 is also generated by other DNA sequences in the sample. No J gene was named, though the V gene is TRGV9. This CDR3 comprises 11 residues. Germline loops: CDR1 GITISATS, CDR2 ISYDGTV (reference sequence). This CDR3 reads CALWEGRIKTF. The CDR3 DNA is TGTGCCTTGTGGGAGGGTCGGATTAAGACGTTT.

This clone was observed many times. The mismatch at residue 9 between this DNA's translation and the TCRdb protein of a much larger clone likely reflects a read error; the protein shown is translated from the DNA. The chain carries TRGV9 and TRGJP2. Germline lookup yields CDR1 GITISATS and CDR2 ISYDGTV (reference sequence). This CDR3 has 15 residues. V trimming: 3 bases; J trimming: 7 bases; junction bases outside the gene matches: 11. Written as DNA, the CDR3 is TGTGCCTTGTGGGAGCCGGTCGGTAATGATTGGATCAAGACGTTT. It codes for CALWEPVGNDWIKTF.

The genes are TRGV3 and TRGJP2. The J gene comes from matching the DNA to germline here; TCRdb lacks it. After removal of 0 bases from V and 5 bases from J, the junction contained 12 bases not matched to a gene. The CDR3 extends over 17 amino acids. The germline V gene encodes CDR1 VTNTFY and CDR2 YDVSTARD (reference sequence). The CDR3 spells CATWDRLGGTSDWIKTF. The CDR3 nucleotides read TGTGCCACCTGGGACAGGCTGGGGGGCACGAGTGATTGGATCAAGACGTTT.

In regard to this clone: TCRdb pairs this DNA with a much larger clone's protein that differs at residue 9, likely a read error; the protein shown was translated from the DNA. The chain carries TRGV9 and TRGJP. CDR1 GITISATS and CDR2 ISYDGTV come from the germline V gene (reference sequence). The CDR3 is 15 amino acids. The DNA of the CDR3 is TGTGCCTTGTGGTCTCAAGAGTTGGTCAAAAAAATCAAGGTATTT. It specifies CALWSQELVKKIKVF.

Regarding this clone: TCRdb assigns this DNA the protein of a much larger clone, which departs from its translation at residue 5; this likely reflects a read error, and the protein shown comes from translating the DNA. The V and J genes are TRGV2 and TRGJP1. Because TCRdb records no J gene, it was assigned here through a match of the DNA to germline. V shed 5 bases, J shed 3 bases, and the junction held 6 bases outside the gene matches. Germline V gene sequence: CDR1 EGSNGY, CDR2 YDSYNSKV. The CDR3 extends over 14 amino acids. CDR3 sequence: CATWGKPTGWFKIF. The CDR3 coding sequence is TGTGCCACCTGGGGAAAGCCCACTGGTTGGTTCAAGATATTT.